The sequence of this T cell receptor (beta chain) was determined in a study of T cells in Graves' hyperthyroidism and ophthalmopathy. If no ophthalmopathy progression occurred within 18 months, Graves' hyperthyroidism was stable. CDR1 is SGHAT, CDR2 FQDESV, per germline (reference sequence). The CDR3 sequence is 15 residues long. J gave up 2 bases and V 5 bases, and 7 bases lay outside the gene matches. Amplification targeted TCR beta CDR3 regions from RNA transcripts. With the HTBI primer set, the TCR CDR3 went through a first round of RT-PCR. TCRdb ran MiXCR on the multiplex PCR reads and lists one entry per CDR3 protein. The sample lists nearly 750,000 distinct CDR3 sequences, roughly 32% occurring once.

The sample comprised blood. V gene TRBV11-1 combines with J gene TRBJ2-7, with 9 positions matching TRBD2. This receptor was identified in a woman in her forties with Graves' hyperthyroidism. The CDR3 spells CASSLIAGVPYEQYF. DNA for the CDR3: TGTGCCAGCAGCCTAATAGCGGGAGTCCCCTACGAGCAGTACTTC. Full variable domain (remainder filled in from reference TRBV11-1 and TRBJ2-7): EAEVAQSPRYKITEKSQAVAFWCDPISGHATLYWYRQILGQGPELLVQFQDESVVDDSQLPKDRFSAERLKGVDSTLKIQPAELGDSAMYLCASSLIAGVPYEQYFGPGTRLTVT.